These 21 T cell receptor beta chains were all obtained from the same sample, sequenced in a study of early T cells in non-severe SARS-CoV-2 infection. TCRdb ran MiXCR on the 5' RACE reads and lists one entry per CDR3 protein. The table records about 50,000 distinct CDR3 sequences, over 9.5% of them present only once. Material for sequencing was whole blood. The receptors were sampled from an adult who was a healthcare worker with PCR-confirmed SARS-CoV-2 infection or an uninfected control (not recorded which).

CDR3 coding DNA: TGCAGTGCTAGTCCTAGCGGGAGCCAAGAGACCCAGTACTTC. It is translated as CSASPSGSQETQYF. The rearrangement uses TRBV20-1 and TRBJ2-5; 10 nucleotides match TRBD2. Per germline, CDR1 DFQATT and CDR2 SNEGSKA (reference sequence). The CDR3 has 14 residues. Trimming removed 3 bases from V and 1 base from J; junction bases left unmatched: 2.

The chain employs TRBV20-1 and TRBJ2-1; perhaps TRBD2 as D (5 bases). Trimming removed 0 bases from V and 6 bases from J, with 9 bases in between. Germline CDR1 DFQATT, CDR2 SNEGSKA (reference sequence). This CDR3 is 13 amino acids long. CDR3 amino acids: CSARELVTNEQFF. The DNA of the CDR3 is TGCAGTGCTAGAGAACTAGTGACCAATGAGCAGTTCTTC.

This chain links TRBV4-1 with TRBJ2-1; D not resolved. V lost 2 bases, J lost 7 bases, and 9 bases lay in between. This CDR3 contains 13 residues. Germline CDR1 and CDR2: MGHRA and YSYEKL. CDR3 nucleotides: TGCGCCAGCAGCCAATCTCATCAGAATGAGCAGTTCTTC. It specifies CASSQSHQNEQFF.

In this sample, this clonotype turned up many times. The chain employs TRBV10-3 and TRBJ1-1, with 7 bases lining up with TRBD1. The CDR3 has 13 residues. Germline V lookup: CDR1 ENHRY, CDR2 SYGVKD. V lost 6 bases to trimming and J lost 4 bases; unmatched junction nucleotides: 5. The CDR3 coding sequence is TGTGCCATCAGGGCTGACAGGGCCACTGAAGCTTTCTTT. The encoded protein is CAIRADRATEAFF.

The chain has TRBV7-3 and TRBJ2-7; unclear D gene. The V gene's germline CDR1 is SGHTA and CDR2 FQGTGA. The CDR3 totals 13 residues. V was pared by 5 bases and J by 5 bases, with 13 bases between. The CDR3 region is CASSPGSEHEQYF. In DNA, the CDR3 is TGTGCCAGCAGCCCAGGCAGCGAGCACGAGCAGTACTTC.

The J gene is TRBJ2-1, the V gene TRBV4-2; TRBD2 matches 10 bases. V shed 0 bases and J 3 bases; nucleotides not matched to a gene: 5. This CDR3 has 17 residues. Germline loops: CDR1 LGHNA, CDR2 YNFKEQ. In DNA form, the CDR3 reads TGTGCCAGCAGCCAAGAAATGGCTAGCGGGAGCTACAATGAGCAGTTCTTC. This encodes CASSQEMASGSYNEQFF.

In this sample, this clonotype turned up a few times. The chain employs TRBV7-2 and TRBJ2-7, with D possibly matching TRBD1 (5 bases). Germline V gene data show CDR1 as SGHTA and CDR2 as FQGNSA. The CDR3 sequence is 13 residues long. The V gene lost 3 bases and the J gene lost 6 bases, with 12 bases spanning the gap. CDR3 DNA: TGTGCCAGCAGCTTCCAGGGAACTGGCGAGCAGTACTTC. It encodes CASSFQGTGEQYF.

The V and J genes are TRBV5-1 and TRBJ2-5; 11 bases agree with TRBD1. The CDR3 runs to 15 residues. Germline V gene lookup returns CDR1 SGHRS and CDR2 YFSETQ. V dropped 3 bases and J dropped 5; count of bases not matched to a gene: 6. The CDR3 loop is CASSSQGQGAETQYF. CDR3 coding DNA: TGCGCCAGCAGCTCCCAAGGACAGGGGGCCGAGACCCAGTACTTC.

This clonotype was recorded at least ten times. The rearrangement links TRBV11-3 to TRBJ2-1; 7 nucleotides match TRBD2. CDR1 and CDR2 from the germline V gene are SGHNT and YENEEA. With V trimmed by 5 bases and J by 6 bases, 10 bases remained unmatched. The CDR3 runs to 15 residues. The CDR3 region is CASSPSGTGSNEQFF. The CDR3 DNA reads TGTGCCAGCAGCCCTAGCGGCACCGGTTCCAATGAGCAGTTCTTC.

V is TRBV28 and J is TRBJ1-1; D possibly corresponds to TRBD1 (6 bases). Per germline, CDR1 MDHEN and CDR2 SYDVKM. This CDR3 contains 15 residues. V lost 7 bases to trimming and J lost 4 bases, with 19 bases between them. The CDR3 nucleotides are TGTGCCAGCACTGGGGGCAGGTCAAGTTTCACTGAAGCTTTCTTT. It yields the protein CASTGGRSSFTEAFF.

This clonotype was detected only a few times. This chain joins TRBV9 and TRBJ1-6; possible D gene TRBD1, 5 bases. V was pared by 4 bases and J by 10 bases, with 9 bases between. The germline V gene encodes CDR1 SGDLS and CDR2 YYNGEE. CDR3 length: 12 amino acids. DNA for the CDR3: TGTGCCAGCAGCTCCGGGACCTCACCCCTCCACTTT. Protein product: CASSSGTSPLHF.

This rearrangement joins TRBV9 to TRBJ2-1, with D possibly matching TRBD1 (6 bases). Germline V gene lookup returns CDR1 SGDLS and CDR2 YYNGEE. V was pared by 0 bases and J by 10 bases, with 11 bases between. The CDR3 runs 13 residues. Here the CDR3 DNA reads TGTGCCAGCAGCGTAGGGGCAGGGGACGAGCAGTTCTTC. The encoded protein is CASSVGAGDEQFF.

This clonotype was detected many times. The V and J genes are TRBV3-1 and TRBJ2-3, with D uncertain. Trimming removed 0 bases from V and 6 bases from J, with 4 bases in between. The germline CDR1 and CDR2 sequences are LGHDT and YNNKEL (reference sequence). The CDR3 is 12 residues long. CDR3 coding DNA: TGTGCCAGCAGCCAAGAGTCCGATACGCAGTATTTT. Translated: CASSQESDTQYF.

The V and J genes are TRBV6-6 and TRBJ1-1, with a weak D call TRBD1 (6 bases). CDR3 length: 14 residues. Germline CDR1 and CDR2: MNHNY and SVGAGI (reference sequence). The V gene lost 10 bases and the J gene lost 4 bases, with 19 bases spanning the gap. CDR3 coding DNA: TGTGCCACCAGGACAGCACCCGGGGGCACTGAAGCTTTCTTT. Its protein is CATRTAPGGTEAFF.

Turning to this clonotype: One base away lies a much larger clone, so this may be a sequencing read error. As the CDR3 is not closed by the conserved phenylalanine or tryptophan, this likely results from a read error. V and J are TRBV18 and TRBJ2-7; the D gene is possibly TRBD1 (6 bases). The CDR3 runs to 15 residues. Germline values: CDR1 KGHSH, CDR2 LQKENI. Trimming took off 3 bases at V and 0 bases at J, with 12 bases between the two ends. The CDR3 nucleotides read TGTGCCAGCTCACCTTCCATACAGGGCTCCTACGAGCAGTACTAC. This sequence encodes CASSPSIQGSYEQYY.

This clonotype has a count of ten or more. The rearrangement uses TRBV10-3 and TRBJ2-1; possibly TRBD1 for D (5 bases). The germline gives CDR1 ENHRY, CDR2 SYGVKD. V lost 3 bases to trimming and J lost 0 bases, with 9 bases between them. The CDR3 is 15 residues long. The DNA of the CDR3 is TGTGCCATCAGTGAAAGACAGAACTCCTACAATGAGCAGTTCTTC. It is translated as CAISERQNSYNEQFF.

This clonotype was recorded a few times. J is TRBJ2-5 and V is TRBV3-1; TRBD2 matches 13 bases. In germline, CDR1 is LGHDT, CDR2 YNNKEL (reference sequence). The CDR3 runs 17 residues. V lost 2 bases and J lost 2; bases outside the gene matches: 5. The CDR3 bases are TGTGCCAGCAGCCAAATGGGACTAGCGGGACCTCAAGAGACCCAGTACTTC. It is translated as CASSQMGLAGPQETQYF.

The sample holds many counts of this clonotype. The chain employs TRBV24-1 and TRBJ2-3; 7 nucleotides align to TRBD2. Trimming cost V 2 bases and J 6 bases; bases outside gene matches: 7. Germline CDR1 and CDR2: KGHDR and SFDVKD. The CDR3 is 15 amino acids. CDR3 in amino acids: CATSDSTGAGDTQYF. CDR3 sequence (DNA): TGTGCCACCAGTGATTCGACGGGAGCGGGGGATACGCAGTATTTT.

This clonotype was observed a few times. The V gene is TRBV20-1, the J gene TRBJ2-7; 8 nucleotides agree with TRBD1. Losses at the gene ends were 2 bases for V and 3 bases for J; bases not matched to a gene: 6. Germline V gives CDR1 DFQATT, CDR2 SNEGSKA (reference sequence). The CDR3 has 14 amino acids. CDR3 protein: CSARLTGANYEQYF. Here the CDR3 DNA reads TGCAGTGCTAGATTGACAGGGGCCAACTACGAGCAGTACTTC.

Notes on this clonotype: The junction and the germline gene differ at one end; a read error may be behind it. V gene TRBV12-3 or TRBV12-4 combines with J gene TRBJ1-1; D not resolved. The CDR3 is 12 residues long. Here the CDR3 reads CVSSSVDTEAFF. CDR3 nucleotide sequence: TGTGTCAGCAGCTCCGTCGACACTGAAGCTTTCTTT.

This clonotype was counted ten times or more. The CDR3 DNA follows: TGCAGTGCTAGAGATCGGACAGGCGCCGCCGGGGAGCTGTTTTTT. Its translation: CSARDRTGAAGELFF. This rearrangement joins TRBV20-1 to TRBJ2-2; 7 bases fit TRBD1. This CDR3 spans 15 amino acids. V lost 0 bases to trimming and J lost 6 bases; unmatched junction nucleotides: 7. Germline lookup yields CDR1 DFQATT and CDR2 SNEGSKA (reference sequence).